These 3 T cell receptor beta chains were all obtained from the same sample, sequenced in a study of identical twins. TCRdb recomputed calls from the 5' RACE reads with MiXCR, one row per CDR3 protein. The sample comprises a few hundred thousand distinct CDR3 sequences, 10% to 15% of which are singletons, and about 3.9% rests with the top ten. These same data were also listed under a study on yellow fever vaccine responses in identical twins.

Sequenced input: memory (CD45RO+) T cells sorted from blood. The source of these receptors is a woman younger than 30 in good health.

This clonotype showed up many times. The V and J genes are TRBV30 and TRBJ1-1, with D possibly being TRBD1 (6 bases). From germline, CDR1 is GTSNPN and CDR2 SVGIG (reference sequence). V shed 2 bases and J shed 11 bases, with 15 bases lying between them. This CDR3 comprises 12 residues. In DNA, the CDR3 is TGTGCCTGGAGTCAACAGGGACTTTGGGCTTTCTTT. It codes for CAWSQQGLWAFF. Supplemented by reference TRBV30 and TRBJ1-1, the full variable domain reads SQTIHQWPATLVQPVGSPLSLECTVEGTSNPNLYWYRQAAGRGLQLLFYSVGIGQISSEVPQNLSASRPQDRQFILSSKKLLLSDSGFYLCAWSQQGLWAFFGQGTRLTVV.

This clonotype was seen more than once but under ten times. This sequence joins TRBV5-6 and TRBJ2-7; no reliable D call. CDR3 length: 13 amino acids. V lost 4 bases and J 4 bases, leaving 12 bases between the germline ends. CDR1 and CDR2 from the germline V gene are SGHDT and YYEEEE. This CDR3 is CASSQTRLYEQYF. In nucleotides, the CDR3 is TGTGCCAGCAGCCAGACCCGACTTTACGAGCAGTACTTC.

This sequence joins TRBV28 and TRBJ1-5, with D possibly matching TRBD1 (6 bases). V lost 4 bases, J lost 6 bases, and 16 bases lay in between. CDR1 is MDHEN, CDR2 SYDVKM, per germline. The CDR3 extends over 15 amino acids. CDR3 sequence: CASSSQQGLFQPQHF. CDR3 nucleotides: TGTGCCAGCAGTTCGCAACAGGGTCTATTTCAGCCCCAGCATTTT.